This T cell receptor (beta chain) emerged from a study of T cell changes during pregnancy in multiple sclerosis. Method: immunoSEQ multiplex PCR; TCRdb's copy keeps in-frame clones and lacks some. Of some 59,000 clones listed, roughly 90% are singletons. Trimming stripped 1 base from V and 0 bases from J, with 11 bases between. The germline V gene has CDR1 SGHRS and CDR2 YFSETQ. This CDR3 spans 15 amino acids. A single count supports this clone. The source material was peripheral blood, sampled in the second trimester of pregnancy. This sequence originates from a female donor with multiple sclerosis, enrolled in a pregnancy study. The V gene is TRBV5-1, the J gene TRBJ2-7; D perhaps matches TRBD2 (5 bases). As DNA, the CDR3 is TGCGCCAGCAGCTTGAGCGGCGGAAGCTCCTACGAGCAGTACTTC. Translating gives CASSLSGGSSYEQYF.